This entry lists 32 T cell receptor beta chains sequenced from one sample in a study of T cell repertoires in ileal Crohn's disease. Produced via immunoSEQ multiplex PCR; TCRdb's table is partial and in-frame only. The sample includes fewer than 10,000 clones, 80% of them seen just once. Sequencing was performed on ileal tissue. All receptors derive from an adult with Crohn's disease.

The table lists this clone with a count of one. The chain carries TRBV7-3 and TRBJ2-7; a possible D gene is TRBD2 (5 bases). The germline V and J ends were trimmed by 3 bases and 3 bases, with 18 bases remaining between them. Germline CDR1 is SGHTA and CDR2 is FQGTGA. The CDR3 has 16 amino acids. Here the CDR3 DNA reads TGTGCCAGCAGCTTCCTAAGGCTACTAGTAATCTACGAGCAGTACTTC. This codes for CASSFLRLLVIYEQYF. The full variable domain, rest sourced from reference TRBV7-3 and TRBJ2-7, is GAGVSQTPSNKVTEKGKYVELRCDPISGHTALYWYRQSLGQGPEFLIYFQGTGAADDSGLPNDRFFAVRPEGSVSTLKIQRTERGDSAVYLCASSFLRLLVIYEQYFGPGTRLTVT.

The count of this clone is one. The chain couples TRBV12-5 to TRBJ1-3, with D perhaps matching TRBD1 (6 bases). Germline lookup yields CDR1 LGHNT and CDR2 FRNRAP. Trimming took off 0 bases at V and 5 bases at J, with 29 bases between the two ends. CDR3 size: 21 residues. CDR3 DNA sequence: TGTGCTAGTGGTTTGGTACTTTGGCCACCTGAAAAGGGGGTAATGCGAAACACCATATATTTT. Translating gives CASGLVLWPPEKGVMRNTIYF. The variable domain in full, with the rest retrieved from reference TRBV12-5 and TRBJ1-3, is DARVTQTPRHKVTEMGQEVTMRCQPILGHNTVFWYRQTMMQGLELLAYFRNRAPLDDSGMPKDRFSAEMPDATLATLKIQPSEPRDSAVYFCASGLVLWPPEKGVMRNTIYFGEGSWLTVV.

The CDR3 loop is CAVTGGGKTQYF. CDR3 nucleotide sequence: TGTGCCGTTACAGGGGGCGGAAAGACCCAGTACTTC. The chain recombines TRBV30 with TRBJ2-5, with 9 bases lining up with TRBD1. The CDR3 spans 12 residues. In germline, CDR1 is GTSNPN, CDR2 SVGIG (reference sequence). V lost 8 bases, J lost 6 bases, and 7 bases stayed unmatched.

The rearrangement links TRBV6-1 to TRBJ2-3, with 8 positions matching TRBD2. The germline V gene encodes CDR1 MNHNS and CDR2 SASEGT. V was pared by 8 bases and J by 3 bases, with 10 bases of the junction left unmatched. CDR3 size: 15 residues. This CDR3 reads CASPSLSGRTDTQYF. The CDR3 nucleotides read TGTGCCAGCCCCTCTTTAAGCGGGAGAACAGATACGCAGTATTTT.

This clone turned up a few times. The chain recombines TRBV5-1 with TRBJ1-4; D is possibly TRBD1 (6 bases). Trimming pared 4 bases from V and 2 bases from J, leaving 15 bases between. Germline assignment: CDR1 SGHRS and CDR2 YFSETQ. The CDR3 is 16 amino acids. CDR3 sequence reads: CASSETQGYTNEKLFF. DNA for the CDR3: TGCGCCAGCAGCGAAACACAGGGATATACTAATGAAAAACTGTTTTTT.

V and J are TRBV11-2 and TRBJ2-1; 7 nucleotides agree with TRBD1. V shed 4 bases, J shed 7 bases, and the junction held 7 bases outside the gene matches. The germline gives CDR1 SGHAT, CDR2 FQNNGV. This CDR3 is built from 14 residues. In nucleotides, the CDR3 is TGTGCCAGCAGCTCACAGGGGTTTCCGAATGAGCAGTTCTTC. It yields the protein CASSSQGFPNEQFF.

The chain uses TRBV7-3 and TRBJ2-1; D may match TRBD1 or TRBD2 (5 bases each). This CDR3 spans 15 amino acids. V lost 5 bases to trimming and J lost 5 bases, with 16 bases between them. Germline loops: CDR1 SGHTA, CDR2 FQGTGA. The CDR3 spells CASSKEGQTHNEQFF. CDR3 nucleotides: TGTGCCAGCAGCAAAGAGGGGCAGACCCACAATGAGCAGTTCTTC.

The DNA for the CDR3 is TGTGCCAGCAGCCCGGGACAGGATGGGCACATTCAGTACTTC. The encoded protein is CASSPGQDGHIQYF. V is TRBV6-6 and J is TRBJ2-4; 8 bases agree with TRBD1. The CDR3 extends over 14 amino acids. Germline V lookup: CDR1 MNHNY, CDR2 SVGAGI (reference sequence). Germline trimming cut 6 bases from V and 8 bases from J; bases unmatched to any gene: 9.

The CDR3 DNA is TGTGCCAGTAGTATAGAAGTGGACACTGAAGCTTTCTTT. Translated, it gives CASSIEVDTEAFF. The V call is TRBV19, the J call TRBJ1-1; D unclear. Germline CDR1 reads LNHDA; CDR2 reads SQIVND (reference sequence). With 0 bases removed from V and 3 bases from J, the gap between germline ends came to 5 bases. CDR3 size: 13 residues.

With regard to this clone: The identical CDR3 is also encoded by other nucleotide sequences in the sample. The V call is TRBV15, the J call TRBJ2-5; D call uncertain. Trimming took off 0 bases at V and 5 bases at J, with 10 bases between the two ends. The CDR3 contains 14 residues. Germline CDR1 is LNHNV and CDR2 is YYDKDF (reference sequence). CDR3 sequence (DNA): TGTGCCACCAGCAGAGATACCGGTCGGGAGACCCAGTACTTC. This sequence encodes CATSRDTGRETQYF.

The gene calls are TRBV4-3 and TRBJ2-1, with TRBD2 matching 13 bases. The V gene end was trimmed by 5 bases and the J gene end by 7 bases; junction bases not matched to a gene: 8. This CDR3 comprises 16 residues. Germline lookup yields CDR1 LGHNA and CDR2 YSLEER. CDR3 loop: CASSATSGRNENEQFF. As DNA, the CDR3 is TGCGCCAGCAGCGCGACTAGCGGGAGGAATGAGAATGAGCAGTTCTTC.

The rearrangement joins TRBV6-1 to TRBJ2-7; possible D gene TRBD2, 6 bases. V lost 8 bases and J lost 3, with 20 bases in between. This CDR3 has 15 amino acids. CDR1 MNHNS and CDR2 SASEGT come from the germline V gene. DNA of the CDR3: TGTGCCAGCCTCCCCGAGGGACTTGGAGACTACGAGCAGTACTTC. This sequence encodes CASLPEGLGDYEQYF.

The rearrangement links TRBV5-6 to TRBJ1-3; 7 nucleotides agree with TRBD1. The CDR3 runs 14 residues. Trimming removed 4 bases from V and 4 bases from J; junction bases left unmatched: 5. Germline CDR1 is SGHDT and CDR2 is YYEEEE. CDR3 protein: CASSRRGPGNTIYF. CDR3 coding DNA: TGTGCCAGCAGCCGAAGGGGGCCCGGAAACACCATATATTTT.

The chain joins TRBV19 to TRBJ2-5; TRBD2 matches 10 bases. Trimming took 3 bases from V and 2 from J; bases not matched to a gene: 12. The germline CDR1 and CDR2 sequences are LNHDA and SQIVND (reference sequence). The CDR3 has 18 amino acids. The CDR3 region is CASSIQASGSRWQETQYF. The DNA of the CDR3 is TGTGCCAGTAGTATTCAGGCTAGCGGGAGTAGATGGCAAGAGACCCAGTACTTC.

Here the CDR3 DNA reads TGTGCCAGCAGTTTATCGTCAGGCAGGGGAGGCACTGAAGCTTTCTTT. This translates into CASSLSSGRGGTEAFF. The chain employs TRBV28 and TRBJ1-1; TRBD1 is a possible D gene (6 bases). Trimming left V 1 base short and J 4 bases short, with 16 bases between. The CDR3 is 16 residues long. In germline, CDR1 is MDHEN, CDR2 SYDVKM.

This clone was detected once. The CDR3 DNA sequence: TGTGCCAGCAGTCGGACAGGCGCGAACACCGGGGAGCTGTTTTTT. This codes for CASSRTGANTGELFF. The gene calls are TRBV7-2 and TRBJ2-2, with TRBD1 identical over 7 bases. The CDR3 covers 15 residues. Germline V CDR1 and CDR2: SGHTA, FQGNSA. The V segment lost 6 bases and the J segment 0 bases; nucleotides outside the gene matches: 4.

The chain is built from TRBV6-1 and TRBJ1-2; 8 bases agree with TRBD1. Germline values: CDR1 MNHNS, CDR2 SASEGT. J was trimmed by 3 bases and V by 3 bases; bases with no gene match: 12. This CDR3 is built from 17 residues. CDR3 bases: TGTGCCAGCAGTGAGACAGGGGACGGACCCGGGCACTATGGCTACACCTTC. Translated: CASSETGDGPGHYGYTF.

V gene TRBV14 combines with J gene TRBJ1-3; D is ambiguous. CDR1 and CDR2 (germline): SGHDN, FVKESK. The germline V and J ends were trimmed by 2 bases and 2 bases, with 7 bases remaining between them. The CDR3 loop spans 14 amino acids. As DNA, the CDR3 is TGTGCCAGCAGCCAAACCGGGCCTGGAAACACCATATATTTT. Translated: CASSQTGPGNTIYF.

The gene calls are TRBV7-3 and TRBJ2-5; a weak D match, TRBD2 (6 bases). This CDR3 comprises 15 residues. The V and J ends lost 5 bases and 1 base respectively, with 14 bases between them. The germline V gene encodes CDR1 SGHTA and CDR2 FQGTGA. The CDR3 is CASSPGGGSQETQYF. CDR3 DNA sequence: TGTGCCAGCAGCCCGGGTGGGGGGTCCCAAGAGACCCAGTACTTC.

The chain carries TRBV28 and TRBJ1-2; TRBD1 matches 9 bases. The CDR3 is 12 amino acids. Trimming at V came to 5 bases and at J to 9 bases, leaving 4 bases not matched to a gene. Germline V gene data show CDR1 as MDHEN and CDR2 as SYDVKM. Here the CDR3 reads CASSTGGLSYTF. The DNA for the CDR3 is TGTGCCAGCAGTACAGGGGGCCTTAGCTACACCTTC.

The chain is built from TRBV12-2 and TRBJ2-7; the listed D gene, TRBD2, was not tested against the DNA. TRBV12-2 constitutes a pseudogene. The CDR3 contains 16 residues. The CDR3 DNA reads TGTGCAAGTCGCTGGTCCGGGGAGCCGTGGTGGTACGAGCAGTACTTC. As protein: CASRWSGEPWWYEQYF.

The gene calls are TRBV30 and TRBJ2-6; D unclear. CDR1 is GTSNPN, CDR2 SVGIG, per germline (reference sequence). V lost 1 base, J lost 1 base, and 5 bases lay in between. The CDR3 consists of 14 residues. CDR3 nucleotide sequence: TGTGCCTGGAGTGCGGATTCTGGGGCCAACGTCCTGACTTTC. This sequence encodes CAWSADSGANVLTF.

The rearrangement joins TRBV19 to TRBJ1-2; D might be TRBD1 (6 bases). The V end was cut by 5 bases, the J end by 4 bases, with 17 bases between. The CDR3 runs to 15 residues. Germline values: CDR1 LNHDA, CDR2 SQIVND (reference sequence). The CDR3 DNA follows: TGTGCCAGTAGTCCGGACAGCCGCTTCGGCTATGGCTACACCTTC. Amino acids: CASSPDSRFGYGYTF. The variable domain in full, with the rest retrieved from reference TRBV19 and TRBJ1-2, is DGGITQSPKYLFRKEGQNVTLSCEQNLNHDAMYWYRQDPGQGLRLIYYSQIVNDFQKGDIAEGYSVSREKKESFPLTVTSAQKNPTAFYLCASSPDSRFGYGYTFGSGTRLTVV.

In its sample, this clone was seen a few times. The gene calls are TRBV5-1 and TRBJ2-7; D unclear. This CDR3 is built from 14 residues. CDR1 and CDR2 (germline): SGHRS, YFSETQ. V was trimmed by 8 bases and J by 2 bases, leaving 17 bases between them. CDR3 loop: CASSQAVSAYEQYF. The CDR3 bases are TGCGCCAGTAGCCAGGCGGTCTCTGCCTACGAGCAGTACTTC.

V and J are TRBV14 and TRBJ2-1; 10 bases align to TRBD2. Germline V gene lookup returns CDR1 SGHDN and CDR2 FVKESK. The CDR3 loop spans 20 amino acids. With V trimmed by 1 base and J by 0 bases, 12 bases remained unmatched. The CDR3 loop is CASSQGIGLAEFSSYNEQFF. DNA for the CDR3: TGTGCCAGCAGCCAAGGAATTGGACTAGCGGAGTTTAGCTCCTACAATGAGCAGTTCTTC.

The chain links TRBV12-2 to TRBJ2-7; the tabulated D call, TRBD2, remains unverified against the DNA. TRBV12-2 is termed a pseudogene. This CDR3 region has 16 residues. CDR3 protein: CASRLYPSSGGYEQYF. The DNA for the CDR3 is TGTGCAAGTCGCCTTTATCCTAGCTCGGGAGGATACGAGCAGTACTTC.

This sequence joins TRBV7-9 and TRBJ2-3, with 7 bases that match TRBD2. The J segment lost 2 bases and the V segment lost 3 bases, leaving 8 bases of the junction unmatched. CDR1 SEHNR and CDR2 FQNEAQ come from the germline V gene (reference sequence). The CDR3 runs to 16 residues. The CDR3 loop is CASSFFSGATTDTQYF. CDR3 DNA sequence: TGTGCCAGCAGCTTCTTCAGCGGGGCTACCACAGATACGCAGTATTTT.

This chain uses TRBV6-6 with TRBJ1-2, with 8 nucleotides matching TRBD1. CDR3 length: 13 amino acids. The junction had 1 base not matched to a gene; V was cut back by 6 bases and J by 1 base. Germline-derived CDR1 and CDR2 are MNHNY and SVGAGI (reference sequence). CDR3: CASRTGVNYGYTF. The CDR3 coding sequence is TGTGCCAGCAGGACAGGGGTTAACTATGGCTACACCTTC.

The chain couples TRBV6-5 to TRBJ1-1; D is ambiguous. The CDR3 has 13 residues. Germline CDR1 MNHEY, CDR2 SVGAGI. Trimming pared 6 bases from V and 0 bases from J, leaving 8 bases between. The CDR3 DNA reads TGTGCCAGCAGCCGCACGGTGAACACTGAAGCTTTCTTT. Amino acid sequence: CASSRTVNTEAFF.

A single count supports this clone. This chain connects TRBV5-1 to TRBJ2-7; TRBD2 is a possible D gene (6 bases). Germline-derived CDR1 and CDR2 are SGHRS and YFSETQ. Trimming left V 0 bases short and J 7 bases short, with 14 bases between. This CDR3 has 14 amino acids. The CDR3 region has the DNA TGCGCCAGCAGCTTGGATGGGCGGGAAGGAGAGCAGTACTTC. Translating gives CASSLDGREGEQYF.

V usage is TRBV7-2 and J usage is TRBJ1-2; maybe TRBD1 (6 bases). The V end lost 5 bases, the J end lost 0 bases, and 10 bases lay between the germline ends. This CDR3 is 14 amino acids long. CDR1 SGHTA and CDR2 FQGNSA come from the germline V gene. The CDR3 DNA sequence: TGTGCCAGCAGCCGGACAGTAGCTAACTATGGCTACACCTTC. Amino acid sequence: CASSRTVANYGYTF.

This clone was seen only once. This chain links TRBV6-6 with TRBJ1-2, with a possible D match to TRBD1 (5 bases). V lost 5 bases and J 1 base, leaving 5 bases between the germline ends. The CDR3 has 12 residues. The germline V gene has CDR1 MNHNY and CDR2 SVGAGI (reference sequence). CDR3 sequence reads: CASSDSNYGYTF. For the CDR3, the DNA is TGTGCCAGCAGTGACAGTAACTATGGCTACACCTTC.